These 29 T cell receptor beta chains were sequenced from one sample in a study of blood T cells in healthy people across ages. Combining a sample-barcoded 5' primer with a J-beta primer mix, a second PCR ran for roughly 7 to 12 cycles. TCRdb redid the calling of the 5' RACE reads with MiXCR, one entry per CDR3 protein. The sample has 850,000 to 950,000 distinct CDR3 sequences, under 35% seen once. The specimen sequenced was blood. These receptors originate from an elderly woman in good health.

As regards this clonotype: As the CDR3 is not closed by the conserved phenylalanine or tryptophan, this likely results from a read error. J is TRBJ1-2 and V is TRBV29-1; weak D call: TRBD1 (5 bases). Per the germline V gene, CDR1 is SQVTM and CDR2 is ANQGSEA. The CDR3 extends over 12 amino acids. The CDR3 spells CNVGGTDYGYTV. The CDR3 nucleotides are TGCAACGTTGGGGGGACGGACTATGGCTACACCGTC.

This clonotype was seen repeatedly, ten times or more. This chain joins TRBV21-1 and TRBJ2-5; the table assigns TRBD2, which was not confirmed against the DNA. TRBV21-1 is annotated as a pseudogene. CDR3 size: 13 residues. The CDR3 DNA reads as TGTGCCAGCAGCAAGCTAGGTCAAGAGACCCAGTACTTC. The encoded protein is CASSKLGQETQYF.

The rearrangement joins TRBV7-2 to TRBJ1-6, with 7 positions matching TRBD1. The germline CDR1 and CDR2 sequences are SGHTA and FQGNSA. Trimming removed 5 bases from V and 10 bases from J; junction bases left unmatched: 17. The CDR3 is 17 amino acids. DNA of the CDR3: TGTGCCAGCAGCCCACACCCGACAGGGAACAATGTCTCACCCCTCCACTTT. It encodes CASSPHPTGNNVSPLHF.

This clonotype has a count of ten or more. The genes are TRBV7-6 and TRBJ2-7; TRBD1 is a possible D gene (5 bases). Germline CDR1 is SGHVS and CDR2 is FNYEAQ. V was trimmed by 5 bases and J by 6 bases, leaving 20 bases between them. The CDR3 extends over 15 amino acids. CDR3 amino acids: CASSISGLESGEQYF. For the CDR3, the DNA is TGTGCCAGCAGCATCTCAGGGTTGGAGTCGGGCGAGCAGTACTTC.

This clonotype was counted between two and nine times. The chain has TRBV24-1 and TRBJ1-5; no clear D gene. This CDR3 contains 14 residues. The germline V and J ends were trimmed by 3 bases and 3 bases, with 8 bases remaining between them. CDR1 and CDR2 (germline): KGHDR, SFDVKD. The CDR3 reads CATSDRRNNQPQHF. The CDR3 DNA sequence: TGTGCCACCAGTGATCGACGGAACAATCAGCCCCAGCATTTT.

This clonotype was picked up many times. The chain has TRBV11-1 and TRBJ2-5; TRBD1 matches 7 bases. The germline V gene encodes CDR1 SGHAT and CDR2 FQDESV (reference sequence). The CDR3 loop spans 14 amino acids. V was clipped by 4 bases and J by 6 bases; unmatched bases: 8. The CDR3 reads CASSSSPQGQTQYF. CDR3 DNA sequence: TGTGCCAGCAGCTCATCCCCACAGGGGCAGACCCAGTACTTC.

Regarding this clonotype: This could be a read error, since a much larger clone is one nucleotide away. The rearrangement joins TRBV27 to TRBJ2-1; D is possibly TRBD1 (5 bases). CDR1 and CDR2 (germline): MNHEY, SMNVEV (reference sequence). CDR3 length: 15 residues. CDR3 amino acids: CASSLSAGNYKEQFF. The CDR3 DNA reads TGTGCCAGCAGTTTATCGGCAGGGAACTACAAGGAGCAGTTCTTC.

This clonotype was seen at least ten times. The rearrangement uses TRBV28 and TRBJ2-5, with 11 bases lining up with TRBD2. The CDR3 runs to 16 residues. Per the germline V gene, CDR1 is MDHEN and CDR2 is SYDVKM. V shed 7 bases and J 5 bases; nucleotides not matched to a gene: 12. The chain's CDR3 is CASTESSGGARETQYF. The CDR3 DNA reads TGTGCCAGCACCGAGAGTAGCGGGGGGGCCCGGGAGACCCAGTACTTC. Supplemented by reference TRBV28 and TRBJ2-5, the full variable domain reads DVKVTQSSRYLVKRTGEKVFLECVQDMDHENMFWYRQDPGLGLRLIYFSYDVKMKEKGDIPEGYSVSREKKERFSLILESASTNQTSMYLCASTESSGGARETQYFGPGTRLLVL.

The CDR3 reads CASASVNYGYTF. In DNA, the CDR3 is TGTGCCAGCGCATCCGTTAACTATGGCTACACCTTC. The rearrangement joins TRBV28 to TRBJ1-2; D is uncertain. The CDR3 is made up of 12 amino acids. V shed 8 bases and J shed 1 base, with 8 bases lying between them. Germline V gene sequence: CDR1 MDHEN, CDR2 SYDVKM.

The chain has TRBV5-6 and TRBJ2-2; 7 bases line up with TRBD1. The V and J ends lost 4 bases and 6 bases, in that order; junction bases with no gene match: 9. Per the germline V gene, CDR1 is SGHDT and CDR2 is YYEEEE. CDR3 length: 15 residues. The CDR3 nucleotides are TGTGCCAGCAGCCAAACCAACAGGGGAGCCGGGGAGCTGTTTTTT. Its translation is CASSQTNRGAGELFF.

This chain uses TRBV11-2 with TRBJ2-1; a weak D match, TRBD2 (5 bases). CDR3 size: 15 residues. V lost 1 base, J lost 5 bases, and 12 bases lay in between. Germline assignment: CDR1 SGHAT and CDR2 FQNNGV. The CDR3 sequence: CASSLASGSNNEQFF. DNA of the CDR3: TGTGCCAGCAGCTTAGCGTCGGGATCCAACAATGAGCAGTTCTTC.

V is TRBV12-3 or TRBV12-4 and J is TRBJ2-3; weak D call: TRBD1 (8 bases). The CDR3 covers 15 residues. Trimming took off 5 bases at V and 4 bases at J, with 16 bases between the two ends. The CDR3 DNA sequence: TGTGCCAGCAGTCCGTGGACAGGGAGGGCAGATACGCAGTATTTT. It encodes CASSPWTGRADTQYF.

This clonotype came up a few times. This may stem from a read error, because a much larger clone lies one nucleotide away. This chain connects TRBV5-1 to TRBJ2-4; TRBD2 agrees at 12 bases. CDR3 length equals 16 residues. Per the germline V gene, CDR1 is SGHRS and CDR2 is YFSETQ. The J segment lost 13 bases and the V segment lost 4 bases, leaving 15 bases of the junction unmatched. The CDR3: CASSHPGTSGYNEQYF. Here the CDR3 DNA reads TGCGCCAGCAGCCACCCCGGGACTAGCGGGTACAATGAGCAGTACTTC.

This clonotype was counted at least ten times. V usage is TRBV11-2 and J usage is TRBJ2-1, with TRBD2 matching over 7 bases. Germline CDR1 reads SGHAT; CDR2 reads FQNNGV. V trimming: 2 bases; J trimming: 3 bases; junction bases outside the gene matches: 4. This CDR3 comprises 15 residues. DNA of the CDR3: TGTGCCAGCAGCTTAAGCGGGGAGGGCTACAATGAGCAGTTCTTC. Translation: CASSLSGEGYNEQFF.

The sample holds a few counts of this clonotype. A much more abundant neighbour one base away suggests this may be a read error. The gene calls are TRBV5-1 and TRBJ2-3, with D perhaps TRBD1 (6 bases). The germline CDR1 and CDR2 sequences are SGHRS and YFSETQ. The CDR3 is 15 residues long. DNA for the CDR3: TGCACCAGCAGCTTGGTTCCGGGACACAGAGATACGCAGTATTTT. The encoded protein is CTSSLVPGHRDTQYF.

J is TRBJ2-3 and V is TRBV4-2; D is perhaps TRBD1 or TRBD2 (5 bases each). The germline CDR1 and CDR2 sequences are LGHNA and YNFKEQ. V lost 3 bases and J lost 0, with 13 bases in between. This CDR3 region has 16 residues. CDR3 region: CASSQLGRESTDTQYF. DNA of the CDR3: TGTGCCAGCAGCCAGCTTGGCAGGGAGAGCACAGATACGCAGTATTTT.

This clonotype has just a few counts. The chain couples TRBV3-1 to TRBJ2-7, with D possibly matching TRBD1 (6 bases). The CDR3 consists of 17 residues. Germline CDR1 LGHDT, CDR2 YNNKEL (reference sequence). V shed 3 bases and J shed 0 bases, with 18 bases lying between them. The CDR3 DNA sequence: TGTGCCAGCAGCCAGGATATTACAGGGAGAGGCTCCTACGAGCAGTACTTC. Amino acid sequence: CASSQDITGRGSYEQYF.

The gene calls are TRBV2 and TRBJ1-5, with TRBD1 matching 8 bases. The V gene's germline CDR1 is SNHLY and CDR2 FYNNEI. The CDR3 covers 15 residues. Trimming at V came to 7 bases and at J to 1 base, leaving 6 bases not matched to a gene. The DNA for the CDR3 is TGTGCCAGCAATAGACAGGGGACAAGCAATCAGCCCCAGCATTTT. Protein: CASNRQGTSNQPQHF.

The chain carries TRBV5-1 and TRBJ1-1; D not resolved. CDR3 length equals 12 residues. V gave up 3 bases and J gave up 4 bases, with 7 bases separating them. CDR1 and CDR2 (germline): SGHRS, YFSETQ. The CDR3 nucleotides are TGCGCCAGCAGCTGGGGAGCCACTGAAGCTTTCTTT. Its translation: CASSWGATEAFF.

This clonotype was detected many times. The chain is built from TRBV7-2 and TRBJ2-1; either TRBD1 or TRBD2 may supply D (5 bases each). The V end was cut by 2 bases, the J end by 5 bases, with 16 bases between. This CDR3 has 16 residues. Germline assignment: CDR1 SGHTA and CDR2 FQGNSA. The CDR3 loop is CASSLSGQTRDNEQFF. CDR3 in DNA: TGTGCCAGCAGCTTATCGGGGCAAACACGGGACAATGAGCAGTTCTTC.

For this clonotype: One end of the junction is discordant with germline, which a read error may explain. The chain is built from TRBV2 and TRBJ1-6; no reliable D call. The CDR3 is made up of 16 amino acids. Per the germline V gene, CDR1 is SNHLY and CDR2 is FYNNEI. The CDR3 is CANSEAASSYNSPLHF. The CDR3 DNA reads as TGTGCCAACAGTGAAGCTGCGAGCTCCTATAATTCACCCCTCCACTTT.

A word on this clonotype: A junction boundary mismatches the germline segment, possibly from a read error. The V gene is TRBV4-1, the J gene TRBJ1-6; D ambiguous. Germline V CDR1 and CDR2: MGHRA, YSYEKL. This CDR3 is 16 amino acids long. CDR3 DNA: TGCGCCAGCGGCCAAGAGGATCGGGCGTATAATTCACCCCTCCACTTT. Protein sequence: CASGQEDRAYNSPLHF.

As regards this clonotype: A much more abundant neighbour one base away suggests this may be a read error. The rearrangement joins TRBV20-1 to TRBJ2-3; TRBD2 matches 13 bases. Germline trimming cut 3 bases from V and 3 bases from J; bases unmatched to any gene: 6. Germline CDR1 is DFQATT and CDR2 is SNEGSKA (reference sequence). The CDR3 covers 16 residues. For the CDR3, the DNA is TGCAGTGCTAGTGACCCACTAGCGGGGGGGACAGATACGCAGTATTTT. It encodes CSASDPLAGGTDTQYF.

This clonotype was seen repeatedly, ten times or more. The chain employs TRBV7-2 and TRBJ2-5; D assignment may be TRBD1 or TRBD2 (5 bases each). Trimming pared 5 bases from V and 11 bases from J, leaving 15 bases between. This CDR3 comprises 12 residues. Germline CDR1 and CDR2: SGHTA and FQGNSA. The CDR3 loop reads CASSPEVGEQYF. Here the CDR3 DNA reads TGTGCCAGCAGCCCCGAGGTGGGGGAGCAGTACTTC.

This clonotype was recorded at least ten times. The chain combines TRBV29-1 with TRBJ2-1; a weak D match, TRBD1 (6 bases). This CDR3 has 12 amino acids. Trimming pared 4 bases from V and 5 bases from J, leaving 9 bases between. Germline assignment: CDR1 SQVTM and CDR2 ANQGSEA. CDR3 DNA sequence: TGCAGCGTTGCGGGACACGACAATGAGCAGTTCTTC. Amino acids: CSVAGHDNEQFF.

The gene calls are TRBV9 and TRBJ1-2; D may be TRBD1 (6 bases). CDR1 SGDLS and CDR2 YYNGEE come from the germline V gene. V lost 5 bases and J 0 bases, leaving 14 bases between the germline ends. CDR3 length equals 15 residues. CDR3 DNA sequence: TGTGCCAGCAGTGGGGGGGCAGGGCCTAACTATGGCTACACCTTC. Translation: CASSGGAGPNYGYTF.

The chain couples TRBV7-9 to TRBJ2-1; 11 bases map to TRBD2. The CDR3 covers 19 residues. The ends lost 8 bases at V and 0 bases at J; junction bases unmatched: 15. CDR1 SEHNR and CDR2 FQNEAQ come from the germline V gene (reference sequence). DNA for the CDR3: TGTGCCAGCGGCCCACTTACTAGCGGGGGTTCTAGCTCCTACAATGAGCAGTTCTTC. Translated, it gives CASGPLTSGGSSSYNEQFF.

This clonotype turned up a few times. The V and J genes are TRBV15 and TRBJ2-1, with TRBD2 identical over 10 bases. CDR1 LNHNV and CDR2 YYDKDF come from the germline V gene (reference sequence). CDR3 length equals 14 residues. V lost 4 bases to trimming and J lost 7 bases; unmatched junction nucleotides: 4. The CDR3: CATSKLAGFNEQFF. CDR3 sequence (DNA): TGTGCCACCAGCAAACTAGCGGGGTTTAATGAGCAGTTCTTC.

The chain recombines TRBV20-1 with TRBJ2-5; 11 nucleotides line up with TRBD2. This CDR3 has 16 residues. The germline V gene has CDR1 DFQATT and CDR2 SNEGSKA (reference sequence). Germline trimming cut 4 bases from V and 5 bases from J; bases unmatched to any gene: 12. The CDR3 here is CSAKLAGGRSRETQYF. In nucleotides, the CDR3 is TGCAGTGCTAAGCTAGCGGGGGGCAGATCGAGGGAGACCCAGTACTTC.